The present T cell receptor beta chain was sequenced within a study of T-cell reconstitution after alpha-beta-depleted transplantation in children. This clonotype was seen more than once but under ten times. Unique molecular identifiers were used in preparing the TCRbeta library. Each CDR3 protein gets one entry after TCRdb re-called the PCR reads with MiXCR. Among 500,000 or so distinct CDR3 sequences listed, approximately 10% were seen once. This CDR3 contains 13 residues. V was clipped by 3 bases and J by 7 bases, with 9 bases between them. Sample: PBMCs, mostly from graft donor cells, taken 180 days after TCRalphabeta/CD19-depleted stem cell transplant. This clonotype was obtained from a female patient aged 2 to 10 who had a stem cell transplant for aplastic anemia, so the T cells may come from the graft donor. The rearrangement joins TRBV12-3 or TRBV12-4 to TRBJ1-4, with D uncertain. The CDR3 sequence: CASSFYGVEKLFF. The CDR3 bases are TGTGCCAGCAGTTTTTATGGGGTTGAAAAACTGTTTTTT.